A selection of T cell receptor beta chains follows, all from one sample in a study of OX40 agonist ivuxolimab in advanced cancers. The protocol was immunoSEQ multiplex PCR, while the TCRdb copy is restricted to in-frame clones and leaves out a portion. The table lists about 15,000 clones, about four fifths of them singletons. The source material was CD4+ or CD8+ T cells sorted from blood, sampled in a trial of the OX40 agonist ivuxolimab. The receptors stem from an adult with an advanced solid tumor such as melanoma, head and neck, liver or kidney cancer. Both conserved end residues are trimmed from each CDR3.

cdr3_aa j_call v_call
ASSLEMGGLAGIYEQY TRBJ2-7 TRBV11-2
ASSPDYSYEQY TRBJ2-7 TRBV7-2
ASSPRGGETQY TRBJ2-5 TRBV5-1
ASSLGLRQREETQY TRBJ2-5 TRBV13
ASSITQGSGGDSGANVLT TRBJ2-6 TRBV28
ASSVVGLAADTQY TRBJ2-3 TRBV9
ASSLLSDTQY TRBJ2-3 TRBV7-6
ASRGSGYEQY TRBJ2-7 TRBV27
ASSSGPGITYEQY TRBJ2-7 TRBV5-4
ASTKGANYGYT TRBJ1-2 TRBV5-4
ASSSRTSGGSYEQY TRBJ2-7 TRBV11-3
ASSQEGTSGTYEQY TRBJ2-7 TRBV11-3
ASSENPTASSYNSPLH TRBJ1-6 TRBV7-3
ASSTEGLVAYNEQF TRBJ2-1 TRBV27
ASSSRVAETQY TRBJ2-5 TRBV7-3
ASSSPGQPSYT TRBJ1-2 TRBV5-5
ASSLELAGGRETQY TRBJ2-5 TRBV5-5
AWADRFDYEQY TRBJ2-7 TRBV30
AWSVRGGSVNEQF TRBJ2-1 TRBV30
ASHIGGTYNEQF TRBJ2-1 TRBV6-5
ASSDAARLAGETQY TRBJ2-5 TRBV7-8
ASSLVTSGSYEQY TRBJ2-7 TRBV5-1
ASSAVGTGVYGYT TRBJ1-2 TRBV7-9
ASSPWELAGGEVAKNIQY TRBJ2-4 TRBV9
ASSARTSVGGEQF TRBJ2-1 TRBV7-9
ASSDRLLDGYT TRBJ1-2 TRBV27
ASSLEAGGPLYEQY TRBJ2-7 TRBV13
ASSATSRRVRGGTAVREQY TRBJ2-7 TRBV9
ASSPRGANEQY TRBJ2-7 TRBV11-2
ASSVDGGGRDFTRTQY TRBJ2-5 TRBV9
ATGAATGSYEQY TRBJ2-7 TRBV19
ASSWTGAEAF TRBJ1-1 TRBV19
ASSVVGSPYNEQF TRBJ2-1 TRBV9
ASSAGAYTEAF TRBJ1-1 TRBV7-6
ASSAGTGNIQY TRBJ2-4 TRBV9
ASSQEASGGHSYEQY NA TRBV4-2
ASSLAGGRYEQY TRBJ2-7 TRBV7-6
ASSLDRGQETQY TRBJ2-5 TRBV5-4
ARDGGGPLEKLF TRBJ1-4 TRBV9
ASSYKNTGELF TRBJ2-2 TRBV27
SVGTGVTYEQY TRBJ2-7 TRBV29-1
ASSVVAGGPDTQY TRBJ2-3 TRBV9
ASIEGQGADTQY TRBJ2-3 TRBV6-1
SASKGIEQF TRBJ2-1 TRBV20-1
ATSMDRGDTEAF TRBJ1-1 TRBV15
ASSIVIGTGLQPQH TRBJ1-5 TRBV19
ASSLGLSSYNEQF TRBJ2-1 TRBV13
ASRHYPTDTQY TRBJ2-3 TRBV2
SARVTAGYT TRBJ1-2 TRBV20-1
ASSIWSPAHSGNTIY TRBJ1-3 TRBV19
ASSLAVSSEGHNEQF TRBJ2-1 TRBV5-4
ASSYSDEQY TRBJ2-7 TRBV6-6
ASSVEGAPAGADTQY TRBJ2-3 TRBV9
ASSLEGLSQETQY TRBJ2-5 TRBV5-1
ASSWTSGGAQEQY TRBJ2-7 TRBV5-7